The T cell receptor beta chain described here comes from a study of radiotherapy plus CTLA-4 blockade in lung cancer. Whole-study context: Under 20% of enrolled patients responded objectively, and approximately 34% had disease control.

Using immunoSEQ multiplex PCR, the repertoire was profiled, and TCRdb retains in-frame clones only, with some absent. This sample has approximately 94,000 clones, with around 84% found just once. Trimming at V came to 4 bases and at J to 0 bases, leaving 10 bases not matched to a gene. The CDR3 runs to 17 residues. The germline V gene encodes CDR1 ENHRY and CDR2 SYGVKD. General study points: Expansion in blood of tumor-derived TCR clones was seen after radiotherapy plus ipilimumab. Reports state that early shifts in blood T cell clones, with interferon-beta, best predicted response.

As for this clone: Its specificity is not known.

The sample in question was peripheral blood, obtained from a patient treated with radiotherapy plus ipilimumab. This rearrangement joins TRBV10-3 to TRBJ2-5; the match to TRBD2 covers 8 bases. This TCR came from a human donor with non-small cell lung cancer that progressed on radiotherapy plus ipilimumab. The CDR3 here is CAISGVRAGADQETQYF. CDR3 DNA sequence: TGTGCCATCAGTGGGGTACGAGCGGGAGCCGACCAAGAGACCCAGTACTTC.